Listed here are 14 T cell receptor beta chains from one sample, sequenced in a study of T cells after yellow fever vaccination (dated by TCRdb to between 2018 and 2020). Libraries were prepared through 5' RACE. TCRdb records Illumina HiSeq 2500 as the sequencer. Starting from the raw public reads, TCRdb applied fastp trimming at Q25, assembled clones with MiXCR and retained in-frame beta chains. Every CDR3 protein is listed once, alongside the most common genes and DNA of its rows. The sample has 300,000 to 400,000 distinct CDR3 sequences on record, 8.7% of them singletons. The top ten constitute about 20% of the sample. Explained via the paper, the treatment or condition label denotes: live attenuated yellow fever vaccine strain. This specimen consisted of PBMCs, obtained on the day of the first yellow fever vaccination. These receptors were taken from a man between 18 and 35 years old who received the YFV17D yellow fever vaccine.

A few counts support this clonotype. This chain joins TRBV5-1 and TRBJ1-1; D ambiguous. Germline loops: CDR1 SGHRS, CDR2 YFSETQ. CDR3 size: 13 residues. The V gene lost 3 bases and the J gene lost 2 bases, with 8 bases spanning the gap. CDR3 residues: CASSSVTNTEAFF. The CDR3 DNA reads TGCGCCAGCAGCTCCGTTACTAACACTGAAGCTTTCTTT.

This clonotype was counted at least ten times. The gene calls are TRBV12-3 or TRBV12-4 and TRBJ2-4; tentative D call: TRBD2 (5 bases). This CDR3 is 15 amino acids long. V was trimmed by 3 bases and J by 1 base, leaving 10 bases between them. The CDR3 DNA reads as TGTGCCAGCAGTTTTCCGGGGTCGGCCAAAAACATTCAGTACTTC. Protein sequence: CASSFPGSAKNIQYF.

This clonotype was counted ten times or more. This chain connects TRBV10-3 to TRBJ2-7; D may be TRBD1 (6 bases). The germline V gene encodes CDR1 ENHRY and CDR2 SYGVKD. Trimming cost V 6 bases and J 0 bases, with 9 bases left between them. The CDR3 is 13 amino acids. The CDR3 nucleotides are TGTGCCATCAGAGCGGACAGCTCCTACGAGCAGTACTTC. Translated: CAIRADSSYEQYF.

The chain employs TRBV7-8 and TRBJ1-5, with 7 bases fitting TRBD1. There are 17 residues in the CDR3. V gave up 4 bases and J gave up 5 bases; unmatched junction bases: 14. Germline V CDR1 and CDR2: SGHVS, FQNEAQ. Written as DNA, the CDR3 is TGTGCCAGCAGCTATAGGGAGCAGGGGGGATTTTATCAGCCCCAGCATTTT. It encodes CASSYREQGGFYQPQHF.

This clonotype was detected ten times or more. This rearrangement joins TRBV6-4 to TRBJ2-2; possible D gene TRBD1, 5 bases. V lost 3 bases and J lost 3, with 5 bases in between. This CDR3 is 13 amino acids long. CDR1 and CDR2 from the germline V gene are MRHNA and SNTAGT. The CDR3 region is CASSEGDTGELFF. The CDR3, as DNA: TGTGCCAGCAGTGAAGGGGACACCGGGGAGCTGTTTTTT.

This clonotype was counted between two and nine times. This chain uses TRBV7-9 with TRBJ1-4; D uncertain. This CDR3 contains 14 residues. V lost 4 bases, J lost 7 bases, and 13 bases lay in between. Germline CDR1 reads SEHNR; CDR2 reads FQNEAQ (reference sequence). The CDR3 reads CASSSVTEGEKLFF. DNA of the CDR3: TGTGCCAGCAGCTCCGTCACCGAGGGTGAAAAACTGTTTTTT.

V and J are TRBV15 and TRBJ2-3, with D possibly being TRBD1 (5 bases). The CDR3 runs to 14 residues. The germline V gene has CDR1 LNHNV and CDR2 YYDKDF (reference sequence). V was clipped by 7 bases and J by 1 base, with 12 bases between them. CDR3 DNA: TGTGCCACCACATCCAGGGAACGCACAGATACGCAGTATTTT. It codes for CATTSRERTDTQYF.

V gene TRBV12-5 combines with J gene TRBJ2-3; TRBD2 aligns across 10 bases. This CDR3 is 13 amino acids long. After removal of 0 bases from V and 12 bases from J, the junction contained 3 bases not matched to a gene. Germline CDR1 reads LGHNT; CDR2 reads FRNRAP. CDR3 nucleotide sequence: TGTGCTAGTGGTTTGGTAAGCGGGGGGGCCCAGTATTTT. This encodes CASGLVSGGAQYF.

The J gene is TRBJ2-3, the V gene TRBV30, with TRBD2 matching 15 bases. The CDR3 extends over 16 amino acids. Germline V lookup: CDR1 GTSNPN, CDR2 SVGIG (reference sequence). The V segment lost 2 bases and the J segment 6 bases; nucleotides outside the gene matches: 6. CDR3 residues: CAWSLGLAGGLDTQYF. CDR3 DNA sequence: TGTGCCTGGAGTCTGGGACTAGCGGGGGGATTGGATACGCAGTATTTT. The entire variable domain, with the rest obtained from reference TRBV30 and TRBJ2-3, is as follows: SQTIHQWPATLVQPVGSPLSLECTVEGTSNPNLYWYRQAAGRGLQLLFYSVGIGQISSEVPQNLSASRPQDRQFILSSKKLLLSDSGFYLCAWSLGLAGGLDTQYFGPGTRLTVL.

Ten or more counts support this clonotype. The chain's CDR3 is CASSLESPNYGYTF. CDR3 nucleotide sequence: TGCGCCAGCAGCTTGGAATCCCCTAACTATGGCTACACCTTC. The genes are TRBV5-1 and TRBJ1-2, with unresolved D. Per germline, CDR1 SGHRS and CDR2 YFSETQ. The V end was cut by 0 bases, the J end by 0 bases, with 6 bases between. The CDR3 has 14 amino acids.

The chain is built from TRBV7-2 and TRBJ1-3; tentative D call: TRBD1 (6 bases). V was trimmed by 5 bases and J by 0 bases, leaving 14 bases between them. Germline V lookup: CDR1 SGHTA, CDR2 FQGNSA. CDR3 size: 16 residues. CDR3 DNA sequence: TGTGCCAGCAGCCCCCACCCAGGGGACTCTGGAAACACCATATATTTT. Amino acid sequence: CASSPHPGDSGNTIYF.

This clonotype was detected only a few times. This chain joins TRBV20-1 and TRBJ2-5, with 7 bases lining up with TRBD1. CDR1 and CDR2 from the germline V gene are DFQATT and SNEGSKA (reference sequence). The CDR3 is 12 residues long. The V gene end was trimmed by 6 bases and the J gene end by 4 bases; junction bases not matched to a gene: 5. CDR3 bases: TGCAGTGCCCTACAGGGGAGAGAGACCCAGTACTTC. Its protein is CSALQGRETQYF.

This chain uses TRBV7-3 with TRBJ2-3; no firm D call. The CDR3 is 13 amino acids. Germline CDR1 SGHTA, CDR2 FQGTGA. Trimming stripped 2 bases from V and 0 bases from J, with 3 bases between. The CDR3 bases are TGTGCCAGCAGCTTATGGAGCACAGATACGCAGTATTTT. It translates to CASSLWSTDTQYF. The entire variable domain, with the rest obtained from reference TRBV7-3 and TRBJ2-3, is as follows: GAGVSQTPSNKVTEKGKYVELRCDPISGHTALYWYRQSLGQGPEFLIYFQGTGAADDSGLPNDRFFAVRPEGSVSTLKIQRTERGDSAVYLCASSLWSTDTQYFGPGTRLTVL.

The sample holds many counts of this clonotype. J is TRBJ2-1 and V is TRBV12-3 or TRBV12-4; 11 bases fit TRBD2. The CDR3 has 15 amino acids. Germline trimming cut 6 bases from V and 8 bases from J; bases unmatched to any gene: 9. The CDR3 DNA follows: TGTGCCAGCAGGAGACTAGCGGGGAATGGACATGAGCAGTTCTTC. Protein sequence: CASRRLAGNGHEQFF.